This is a list of T cell receptor beta chains from one sample in a study of blood T cell repertoires in COVID-19. The protocol was immunoSEQ multiplex PCR, while the TCRdb copy is restricted to in-frame clones and leaves out a portion. In the table there are about 100,000 clones, around 85% of which are singletons. Sample: peripheral blood. Receptor source: a man between 50 and 59 years old with active or convalescent COVID-19. Both conserved end residues are part of each CDR3. The order of the fields is CDR3 length, J gene, clone size, D gene, V gene, CDR3 DNA, CDR3 protein. The D gene is left open where the match is weak. Some rows mark clone size as missing; the rest say once, few, many or name a class of expanded clone.

19	TRBJ2-2	-	-	TRBV5-1	TGCGCCAGCAGAGCCCCGGGAACAGGGATATTGAAGGGAACCGGGGAGCTGTTTTTT	CASRAPGTGILKGTGELFF
15	TRBJ2-2	-	TRBD2	TRBV6-5	TGTGCCAGCAACACCGGGACTAGCGGGGCCGGGGAGCTGTTTTTT	CASNTGTSGAGELFF
13	TRBJ2-1	-	-	TRBV24-1	TGTGCCACCAGTGATCCTCCTAGTGTTGAGCAGTTCTTC	CATSDPPSVEQFF
14	TRBJ1-1	-	TRBD1	TRBV7-8	TGTGCCAGCAGCTTAGGGACAGGGGACACTGAAGCTTTCTTT	CASSLGTGDTEAFF
15	TRBJ2-1	-	TRBD1	TRBV5-5	TGTGCCAGCAGCTCCGGACAGGGTTCCTACAATGAGCAGTTCTTC	CASSSGQGSYNEQFF
18	TRBJ2-6	once	TRBD1	TRBV14	TGTGCCAGCAGCCAGCGACAGGGGGCGAACTCTGGGGCCAACGTCCTGACTTTC	CASSQRQGANSGANVLTF
16	TRBJ2-7	-	-	TRBV21-1	TGTGCCAGCAGCAAAACGGGAGGCGGCCGATCCTACGAGCAGTACTTC	CASSKTGGGRSYEQYF
14	TRBJ2-7	-	-	TRBV19	TGTGCCAGTAGTACCCCAGCAGGGGCCTACGAGCAGTACTTC	CASSTPAGAYEQYF
14	TRBJ1-5	-	-	TRBV18	TGTGCCAGCTCATCGGCGGGAAGCAATCAGCCCCAGCATTTT	CASSSAGSNQPQHF
17	TRBJ2-3	-	TRBD1	TRBV10-3	TGTGCCATCAGTGGGGGACAGGAAATTTCTAGCACAGATACGCAGTATTTT	CAISGGQEISSTDTQYF
12	TRBJ2-3	-	-	TRBV28	TGTGCCGCTCGCGAGTCCACAGATACGCAGTATTTT	CAARESTDTQYF
13	TRBJ1-1	many	-	TRBV28	TGTGCCAGCACTCCGGACACGAACACTGAAGCTTTCTTT	CASTPDTNTEAFF
16	TRBJ1-5	-	-	TRBV7-2	TGTGCCAGCAGCTTATTCCTGGCAAGTAGCAATCAGCCCCAGCATTTT	CASSLFLASSNQPQHF
14	TRBJ1-3	-	-	TRBV21-1	TGTGCCAGAGGGGGGCAGGGGGTCCGAAACACCATATATTTT	CARGGQGVRNTIYF
17	TRBJ2-1	-	-	TRBV3-1/TRBV3-2	TGTGCCAGCAGCCAAGGATTGTTTAGCGGCAACTACAATGAGCAGTTCTTC	CASSQGLFSGNYNEQFF
17	TRBJ2-3	-	-	TRBV3-1/TRBV3-2	TGTGCCAGCAGCCAAGACCTTCATGCGGGCAGCACAGATACGCAGTATTTT	CASSQDLHAGSTDTQYF
14	TRBJ2-1	few	TRBD1	TRBV11-2	TGTGCCAGCAGCTTAGTGGGGGACAGGGTAGCAGCGTTCTTC	CASSLVGDRVAAFF
15	TRBJ2-1	-	-	TRBV7-2	TGTGCCAGCAGCTTACGGCGGAGCTCCTACAATGAGCAGTTCTTC	CASSLRRSSYNEQFF
11	TRBJ2-7	few	-	TRBV2	TGTGCCAGCAGGAATAACGGCGAGCAGTACTTC	CASRNNGEQYF
12	TRBJ2-5	-	-	TRBV28	TGTGCCAGCAGCCCTCACGGGGAGACCCAGTACTTC	CASSPHGETQYF
16	TRBJ1-1	-	-	TRBV21-1	TGTGCCAGCAGCAGGGGACAACCCGGCCGGGGCACTGAAGCTTTCTTT	CASSRGQPGRGTEAFF
17	TRBJ2-6	-	TRBD1	TRBV5-4	TGTGCCAGCAGCTTGCCAGGGGGCGGAGGTGGGGCCAACGTCCTGACTTTC	CASSLPGGGGGANVLTF
14	TRBJ1-1	-	-	TRBV11-3	TGTGCCAGCAGCCCCCAAGCGGGGAACACTGAAGCTTTCTTT	CASSPQAGNTEAFF
13	TRBJ1-1	-	TRBD1	TRBV30	TGTGCCTGGAGTTGGGACAGGGGGGCTGAAGCTTTCTTT	CAWSWDRGAEAFF
15	TRBJ2-7	-	-	TRBV11-2	TGTGCCAGCAGCTTCACTTGGGAGGACTCCTACGAGCAGTACTTC	CASSFTWEDSYEQYF
14	TRBJ1-6	-	TRBD1	TRBV5-6	TGTGCCAGCAACCGGGACAGGGGGCGATCACCCCTCCACTTT	CASNRDRGRSPLHF
13	TRBJ2-5	-	TRBD2	TRBV12-3/TRBV12-4	TGTGCCAGCAGCCGGGGACTAGGAGAGACCCAGTACTTC	CASSRGLGETQYF
15	TRBJ1-4	-	TRBD1	TRBV12-5	TGTGCTAGTGGTGCCCGGACAGGGGGCGTTGAAAAACTGTTTTTT	CASGARTGGVEKLFF
13	TRBJ2-3	-	TRBD1	TRBV30	TGTGCCCTAGGGACAGGGGGCACAGATACGCAGTATTTT	CALGTGGTDTQYF
15	TRBJ2-3	-	TRBD2	TRBV6-4	TGTGCCAGCAGTGACTCGAGCGGGAGTCTGGATACGCAGTATTTT	CASSDSSGSLDTQYF